The 9 T cell receptor beta chains listed next were all sequenced from one sample in a study of cytomegalovirus exposure and HLA in healthy donors. A multiplex PCR was run with 60 Vbeta primers and 13 Jbeta primers. Sequencing was performed with immunoSEQ multiplex PCR; in TCRdb, only in-frame clones are kept and a portion is missing. The table has fewer than 200,000 clones, around four fifths seen once; the top ten hold about 10%. The specimen sequenced was PBMCs. The receptors come from a man over 45 in good health and CMV-seropositive.

This rearrangement joins TRBV19 to TRBJ1-1; TRBD1 agrees at 8 bases. V was pared by 5 bases and J by 4 bases, with 6 bases of the junction left unmatched. The CDR3 contains 14 residues. Per the germline V gene, CDR1 is LNHDA and CDR2 is SQIVND (reference sequence). The CDR3 sequence is CASSPGQGVTEAFF. CDR3 DNA: TGTGCCAGTAGTCCTGGACAGGGTGTCACTGAAGCTTTCTTT.

V gene TRBV27 combines with J gene TRBJ1-5, with D perhaps TRBD1 (6 bases). Germline CDR1 MNHEY, CDR2 SMNVEV (reference sequence). This CDR3 has 17 amino acids. V was shortened by 0 bases and J by 2 bases, with 14 bases between the two germline ends. The CDR3 protein is CASSLSPVEGGNQPQHF. CDR3 sequence (DNA): TGTGCCAGCAGTTTATCCCCGGTAGAGGGGGGCAATCAGCCCCAGCATTTT.

The J gene is TRBJ2-5, the V gene TRBV2, with D perhaps matching TRBD1 (5 bases). Trimming removed 6 bases at V and 1 base at J, with 9 bases between. The CDR3 totals 13 residues. Germline CDR1 SNHLY, CDR2 FYNNEI. DNA for the CDR3: TGTGCCAGCAGCCAGGGTGTCCAAGAGACCCAGTACTTC. It is translated as CASSQGVQETQYF.

This chain connects TRBV6-1 to TRBJ1-6; D is unresolved. The V gene lost 4 bases and the J gene lost 6 bases, with 13 bases spanning the gap. Germline values: CDR1 MNHNS, CDR2 SASEGT. The length of the CDR3 is 15 residues. CDR3 nucleotides: TGTGCCAGCAGTGGAGCCAGCGGCGGTAATTCACCCCTCCACTTT. Translation gives CASSGASGGNSPLHF.

This chain uses TRBV5-1 with TRBJ1-1; TRBD1 matches at 7 bases. Germline CDR1 reads SGHRS; CDR2 reads YFSETQ. J gave up 4 bases and V 2 bases, and 5 bases lay outside the gene matches. This CDR3 has 14 residues. The CDR3 DNA follows: TGCGCCAGCAGCTTAGGGACAGAGGGCACTGAAGCTTTCTTT. Translation gives CASSLGTEGTEAFF.

The J gene is TRBJ1-3, the V gene TRBV10-2, with D perhaps matching TRBD1 (5 bases). The CDR3 length is 14 residues. V was trimmed by 2 bases and J by 4 bases, leaving 9 bases between them. Germline V CDR1 and CDR2: WSHSY, SAAADI. The CDR3 here is CASSEPGLGNTIYF. Written as DNA, the CDR3 is TGCGCCAGCAGTGAGCCGGGACTCGGAAACACCATATATTTT.

This chain links TRBV10-3 with TRBJ2-3; perhaps TRBD1 as D (5 bases). This CDR3 has 12 amino acids. The germline V gene encodes CDR1 ENHRY and CDR2 SYGVKD. V lost 3 bases and J lost 4, with 5 bases in between. CDR3 amino acids: CAISEQADTQYF. CDR3 nucleotides: TGTGCCATCAGTGAACAGGCAGATACGCAGTATTTT.

This rearrangement joins TRBV14 to TRBJ1-2; TRBD1 matches 7 bases. The germline gives CDR1 SGHDN, CDR2 FVKESK. The ends lost 3 bases at V and 8 bases at J; junction bases unmatched: 15. The CDR3 totals 16 residues. CDR3 region: CASSQVTGAAIGGYTF. The CDR3 bases are TGTGCCAGCAGCCAGGTCACAGGGGCTGCTATCGGGGGCTACACCTTC. The full variable domain, rest sourced from reference TRBV14 and TRBJ1-2, is EAGVTQFPSHSVIEKGQTVTLRCDPISGHDNLYWYRRVMGKEIKFLLHFVKESKQDESGMPNNRFLAERTGGTYSTLKVQPAELEDSGVYFCASSQVTGAAIGGYTFGSGTRLTVV.

This chain joins TRBV7-2 and TRBJ1-5, with D perhaps matching TRBD1 (6 bases). Germline CDR1 and CDR2: SGHTA and FQGNSA. There are 16 residues in the CDR3. Deletions cut 5 bases from V and 3 bases from J, with 17 bases between. The CDR3 region has the DNA TGTGCCAGCAGCCAATGGGGAGCAGGGGACAATCAGCCCCAGCATTTT. Translated: CASSQWGAGDNQPQHF.